These T cell receptor beta chains were read from a single sample in a study of neoadjuvant anti-PD-1 for oral cavity cancer. Assay: immunoSEQ multiplex PCR; the TCRdb copy retains only in-frame clones and omits some. The data hold roughly 15,000 clones, with 50% to 70% observed a single time. The starting material was PBMCs, obtained before nivolumab (anti-PD-1) treatment. The origin of the receptors is a person aged 35-80 years with oral cavity squamous cell carcinoma. Each CDR3 is given without its conserved first and last residue. Each record gives: V gene, CDR3 protein.

TRBV9 | ASSVGPLVNEKLF
TRBV7-2 | ASSLGTSGRRLSYNEQF
TRBV10-3 | AISESTLSYEQY
TRBV28 | ASSFAGAHTGELF
TRBV4-2 | ASSPGRGNTGELF
TRBV5-4 | ASSFRDLTEAF
TRBV5-6 | ASSPPGLQETQY
TRBV6-1 | ASRTTGVGTEAF
TRBV11-3 | ASSLTGGNYNEQF
TRBV7-9 | ASSAVGYLEAF
TRBV28 | ASSTRGSYEQY
TRBV7-7 | ASSPNYGTGELF
TRBV2 | AVHTNTEAF
TRBV7-2 | ASSSRGPSGNTIY
TRBV15 | ATSRGQRGNTGELF
TRBV29-1 | SIRTGATTGELF
TRBV9 | ASSSGKGLGYGYT
TRBV6-5 | AIAGPGNYGYT
TRBV10-2 | ASSALQGAWGTDTQY
TRBV5-1 | ASSLWGQGNTGELF
TRBV19 | ASRYGGPGNQPQH
TRBV9 | ASSVDSLREQF
TRBV7-9 | ASSSRTTSPYEQY
TRBV4-2 | ASSQVGIRGEQF
TRBV9 | ASSTTTTSADTQY
TRBV10-2 | ASSVDYTEAF
TRBV5-1 | ASSPEGSSGNTIY
TRBV9 | ASSVLAGAKF
TRBV7-9 | ASSYQGAEGYT
TRBV10-3 | ASGTDQFTEAF
TRBV30 | AWTGYSYNSPLH
TRBV2 | ASRGTSGRNEQF
TRBV7-8 | ASGRGRFLPYNEQF
TRBV4-1 | ASSQGRTGTDTQY
TRBV4-1 | ASSQQDLAGGGYEQY
TRBV5-1 | ASSHGQIYADTQY
TRBV27 | ASRTGPGGYT
TRBV4-2 | ASTRSTSGGVYNEQF
TRBV7-3 | ASSLTSTSSVGQF
TRBV7-9 | ASRFRDRASNTEAF
TRBV10-1 | ASSGQTQETQY
TRBV10-3 | AISESLKDSVNQPQH
TRBV19 | ASSIGQTGGFPPQH
TRBV15 | ATSRARRGGPKPQH
TRBV12-5 | ASGLVREQY
TRBV2 | ASSEDQYASTDTQY
TRBV4-1 | ASSQGRDRGRYQPQH
TRBV7-8 | ASSPPVQETQY
TRBV5-1 | ASSLDSAGYNEQF
TRBV5-4 | ASSTARGGNTGELF
TRBV7-9 | ASSRSTGVYGYT
TRBV30 | AWSVIIASSSYEQY
TRBV6-1 | ASSVGSAGTGELF
TRBV2 | ASSPGQGARSPLH
TRBV6-1 | ASTIGRGGLDTQY
TRBV7-3 | ASSLSGGADYNEQF
TRBV5-1 | ASSLSGLDTLF
TRBV21-1 | ASSKALASGRDIDTGELF
TRBV10-3 | AISESSEQF
TRBV9 | ASSVAVDPGTGELF